The 31 T cell receptor beta chains below come from one sample, sequenced in a study of cytomegalovirus exposure and HLA in healthy donors. Primers for the PCR totalled 60 Vbeta and 13 Jbeta. This table comes from immunoSEQ multiplex PCR, and its TCRdb copy is limited to in-frame clones, with some not included. The repertoire includes about 65,000 clones, less than 65% of them detected once, and around 2.7% sits in the top ten. The sample consisted of PBMCs. The origin of the receptors is a young man in good health and CMV-seronegative.

The CDR3 reads CSVGRGGLETQYF. DNA for the CDR3: TGCAGCGTTGGTCGGGGGGGGCTTGAGACCCAGTACTTC. The genes are TRBV29-1 and TRBJ2-5; 8 bases line up with TRBD2. V shed 4 bases, J shed 5 bases, and the junction held 6 bases outside the gene matches. CDR3 size: 13 residues. Per the germline V gene, CDR1 is SQVTM and CDR2 is ANQGSEA.

This chain connects TRBV6-1 to TRBJ2-4, with unresolved D. This CDR3 region has 11 residues. Germline loops: CDR1 MNHNS, CDR2 SASEGT. With 6 bases removed from V and 11 bases from J, the gap between germline ends came to 11 bases. CDR3 amino acids: CASRDDAVQYF. The CDR3, as DNA: TGTGCCAGCAGGGATGACGCGGTTCAGTACTTC.

With respect to this clone: This specimen includes other DNA sequences encoding the same CDR3. The rearrangement links TRBV5-4 to TRBJ2-3; maybe TRBD1 (5 bases). The CDR3 totals 13 residues. Germline CDR1 reads SGHNT; CDR2 reads YYREEE (reference sequence). The V and J ends lost 0 bases and 3 bases respectively, with 5 bases between them. The CDR3 loop reads CASSLAGTDTQYF. CDR3 DNA: TGTGCCAGCAGCTTGGCAGGGACAGATACGCAGTATTTT.

In this sample, this clone turned up once. The chain combines TRBV18 with TRBJ2-7, with 9 bases fitting TRBD1. Trimming cost V 3 bases and J 4 bases; bases outside gene matches: 4. The CDR3 has 14 residues. Per the germline V gene, CDR1 is KGHSH and CDR2 is LQKENI. CDR3 amino acids: CASSPSTGGYEQYF. CDR3 sequence (DNA): TGTGCCAGCTCACCTTCGACAGGGGGATACGAGCAGTACTTC.

CDR3 sequence (DNA): TGTGCCAGCACCACAGGGAGTTATAGCAATCAGCCCCAGCATTTT. This codes for CASTTGSYSNQPQHF. The rearrangement joins TRBV11-3 to TRBJ1-5, with D possibly matching TRBD1 (6 bases). This CDR3 contains 15 residues. Trimming removed 7 bases from V and 0 bases from J, with 13 bases in between. Germline CDR1 SGHNT, CDR2 YENEEA.

CDR3 coding DNA: TGTGCCAGCAGCTATGGACAGGGGACCACTGAAGCTTTCTTT. Translating it yields CASSYGQGTTEAFF. The chain couples TRBV2 to TRBJ1-1, with 9 bases aligning to TRBD1. Germline CDR1 and CDR2: SNHLY and FYNNEI. The CDR3 is 14 residues long. V was clipped by 6 bases and J by 4 bases; unmatched bases: 6.

The chain carries TRBV5-1 and TRBJ2-7; maybe TRBD1 (5 bases). Trimming pared 5 bases from V and 0 bases from J, leaving 12 bases between. The V gene's germline CDR1 is SGHRS and CDR2 YFSETQ. This CDR3 is 14 amino acids long. This CDR3 is CASRIQDSSYEQYF. The CDR3 DNA reads as TGCGCCAGCAGAATACAAGACAGCTCCTACGAGCAGTACTTC.

The gene calls are TRBV13 and TRBJ2-5; D gene unclear. Germline V gene lookup returns CDR1 PRHDT and CDR2 FYEKMQ (reference sequence). CDR3 length: 11 residues. V was pared by 5 bases and J by 5 bases, with 6 bases between. CDR3 loop: CASSARETQYF. DNA of the CDR3: TGTGCCAGCAGCGCCAGGGAGACCCAGTACTTC.

The CDR3 reads CASSSRAYNSPLHF. The CDR3 DNA reads as TGTGCCAGCAGTAGTCGAGCCTATAATTCACCCCTCCACTTT. The chain employs TRBV2 and TRBJ1-6; D is unclear. Trimming removed 5 bases from V and 2 bases from J, with 7 bases in between. This CDR3 is built from 14 residues. The germline V gene has CDR1 SNHLY and CDR2 FYNNEI.

To note about this clone: The germline gene is not matched at one end of the junction; a read error may be the cause. DNA for the CDR3: TGTGCCAACAGCCAAGATGGCGGGCGTGGCTGGGAGACCCAGTACTTC. Translating gives CANSQDGGRGWETQYF. This chain joins TRBV4-2 and TRBJ2-5; D is perhaps TRBD2 (5 bases). The length of the CDR3 is 16 residues. Germline-derived CDR1 and CDR2 are LGHNA and YNFKEQ.

The table lists this clone with a few counts. The chain recombines TRBV6-5 with TRBJ1-2, with a possible D match to TRBD1 (5 bases). CDR3 length equals 15 residues. V lost 7 bases and J 4 bases, leaving 19 bases between the germline ends. The germline V gene has CDR1 MNHEY and CDR2 SVGAGI. The CDR3, as DNA: TGTGCCAGCACCGACGGGGGACTAACGCTCTATGGCTACACCTTC. Protein product: CASTDGGLTLYGYTF.

V and J are TRBV18 and TRBJ2-1; 7 nucleotides align to TRBD1. V trimming: 0 bases; J trimming: 7 bases; junction bases outside the gene matches: 3. The CDR3 loop spans 14 amino acids. Germline-derived CDR1 and CDR2 are KGHSH and LQKENI. The CDR3 loop reads CASSPPPGGNEQFF. Written as DNA, the CDR3 is TGTGCCAGCTCACCACCGCCAGGGGGAAATGAGCAGTTCTTC.

V gene TRBV28 combines with J gene TRBJ2-5; 8 bases are shared with TRBD2. V was clipped by 4 bases and J by 3 bases; unmatched bases: 10. The CDR3 has 16 amino acids. Germline V gene data show CDR1 as MDHEN and CDR2 as SYDVKM. CDR3 bases: TGTGCCAGCAGTTCCCCGAGTAACGGGGGGGAAGAGACCCAGTACTTC. This gives the protein CASSSPSNGGEETQYF.

The rearrangement links TRBV6-5 to TRBJ1-5, with TRBD1 identical over 7 bases. The germline CDR1 and CDR2 sequences are MNHEY and SVGAGI. J lost 7 bases, V lost 0 bases, and 3 bases had no gene match. CDR3 size: 14 residues. The CDR3 DNA reads TGTGCCAGCAGTTACTCGACAGGGCGACAGCCCCAGCATTTT. Its protein is CASSYSTGRQPQHF.

CDR3 residues: CASSLGQGTEAFF. The CDR3 bases are TGTGCCAGCAGCCTCGGACAGGGCACTGAAGCTTTCTTT. The chain recombines TRBV7-8 with TRBJ1-1; the match to TRBD1 covers 8 bases. This CDR3 comprises 13 residues. V gave up 5 bases and J gave up 4 bases; unmatched junction bases: 3. Germline V CDR1 and CDR2: SGHVS, FQNEAQ.

The CDR3 DNA follows: TGTGCCAGCAGTGAAGCGAGGGATTACAATGAGCAGTTCTTC. Encoded protein: CASSEARDYNEQFF. The chain combines TRBV2 with TRBJ2-1, with D tentatively TRBD2 (5 bases). The CDR3 is 14 residues long. Deletions cut 0 bases from V and 4 bases from J, with 7 bases between. Germline lookup yields CDR1 SNHLY and CDR2 FYNNEI.

This chain connects TRBV5-6 to TRBJ2-5, with 8 bases aligning to TRBD2. Germline CDR1 reads SGHDT; CDR2 reads YYEEEE. This CDR3 has 14 amino acids. V was pared by 5 bases and J by 4 bases, with 7 bases of the junction left unmatched. The CDR3 is CASSYAGGLETQYF. DNA for the CDR3: TGTGCCAGCAGTTACGCGGGGGGTCTAGAGACCCAGTACTTC.

The chain couples TRBV6-4 to TRBJ1-2; the D is unclear. With 4 bases removed from V and 2 bases from J, the gap between germline ends came to 17 bases. The CDR3 totals 16 residues. In germline, CDR1 is MRHNA, CDR2 SNTAGT. The CDR3 nucleotides read TGTGCCAGCAGTGTGACGGTCGGGGTAACCAACTATGGCTACACCTTC. This gives the protein CASSVTVGVTNYGYTF.

The J gene is TRBJ1-2, the V gene TRBV30; 10 bases line up with TRBD1. V dropped 0 bases and J dropped 5; count of bases not matched to a gene: 6. CDR1 and CDR2 from the germline V gene are GTSNPN and SVGIG (reference sequence). This CDR3 spans 15 amino acids. The CDR3 is CAWSVRDRGQYGYTF. For the CDR3, the DNA is TGTGCCTGGAGTGTACGCGACAGGGGGCAATATGGCTACACCTTC.

The J gene is TRBJ2-2, the V gene TRBV6-5; no definite D call. CDR1 is MNHEY and CDR2 is SVGAGI in the germline V gene. The CDR3 is 15 amino acids. V lost 10 bases to trimming and J lost 1 base, with 16 bases between them. The CDR3 loop reads CATTLFDQNTGELFF. The CDR3 DNA is TGTGCCACCACACTATTCGACCAGAACACCGGGGAGCTGTTTTTT.

The V and J genes are TRBV7-2 and TRBJ1-2; D gene ambiguous. V lost 1 base and J lost 12, with 12 bases in between. Per the germline V gene, CDR1 is SGHTA and CDR2 is FQGNSA. The length of the CDR3 is 12 residues. CDR3 region: CASSLGAGRNTF. DNA of the CDR3: TGTGCCAGCAGCTTAGGCGCAGGCCGGAACACCTTC.

A few counts support this clone. V usage is TRBV29-1 and J usage is TRBJ2-7; 14 bases line up with TRBD2. Germline V gene lookup returns CDR1 SQVTM and CDR2 ANQGSEA. The CDR3 runs to 16 residues. The junction had 10 bases not matched to a gene; V was cut back by 7 bases and J by 2 bases. CDR3 region: CSAIGLAGGHPYEQYF. The CDR3, as DNA: TGCAGCGCCATAGGACTAGCGGGGGGCCATCCCTACGAGCAGTACTTC.

The chain recombines TRBV20-1 with TRBJ2-7, with D tentatively TRBD2 (5 bases). CDR1 is DFQATT, CDR2 SNEGSKA, per germline (reference sequence). V lost 5 bases, J lost 3 bases, and 8 bases lay in between. The CDR3 is 11 amino acids. CDR3 protein: CSALRGYEQYF. The CDR3 DNA reads as TGCAGTGCTCTACGGGGCTACGAGCAGTACTTC.

This rearrangement joins TRBV19 to TRBJ1-2; tentatively, D is TRBD1 (6 bases). In germline, CDR1 is LNHDA, CDR2 SQIVND (reference sequence). V was pared by 5 bases and J by 7 bases, with 17 bases between. The CDR3 consists of 14 residues. This CDR3 is CASSPAGGAAGYTF. CDR3 nucleotide sequence: TGTGCCAGTAGTCCCGCCGGGGGGGCCGCTGGCTACACCTTC.

The V call is TRBV4-1, the J call TRBJ2-7; 9 bases map to TRBD1. The V segment lost 4 bases and the J segment 4 bases; nucleotides outside the gene matches: 8. This CDR3 is 15 amino acids long. Germline V lookup: CDR1 MGHRA, CDR2 YSYEKL. The CDR3, as DNA: TGCGCCAGCAGCCGTCTGACAGGGGGTCCATACGAGCAGTACTTC. This codes for CASSRLTGGPYEQYF.

The chain joins TRBV14 to TRBJ2-7; D uncertain. Trimming left V 4 bases short and J 3 bases short, with 10 bases between. CDR1 SGHDN and CDR2 FVKESK come from the germline V gene. The CDR3 contains 13 residues. This CDR3 is CASSLQIHYEQYF. DNA of the CDR3: TGTGCCAGCAGCCTTCAAATTCACTACGAGCAGTACTTC.

The chain links TRBV5-1 to TRBJ1-4; 7 bases map to TRBD1. This CDR3 is built from 14 residues. V lost 0 bases to trimming and J lost 6 bases; unmatched junction nucleotides: 2. From germline, CDR1 is SGHRS and CDR2 YFSETQ. This CDR3 is CASSLGDSDEKLFF. DNA for the CDR3: TGCGCCAGCAGCTTGGGGGACAGTGATGAAAAACTGTTTTTT.

The chain uses TRBV5-4 and TRBJ2-1; 9 nucleotides align to TRBD1. The germline CDR1 and CDR2 sequences are SGHNT and YYREEE (reference sequence). This CDR3 spans 15 amino acids. The trim removed 4 bases at V and 13 bases at J, leaving 15 bases unmatched. CDR3 DNA: TGTGCCAGCAGCGTCTACCGGGACAGGGAGGAGACCCAGTTCTTC. It translates to CASSVYRDREETQFF.

CDR3 protein: CASSKRTDNYGYTF. CDR3 nucleotides: TGTGCCAGTAGTAAGAGGACAGATAACTATGGCTACACCTTC. V gene TRBV19 combines with J gene TRBJ1-2; maybe TRBD1 (6 bases). Germline CDR1 reads LNHDA; CDR2 reads SQIVND (reference sequence). Trimming shortened V by 4 bases and J by 1 base, and 10 bases separated the two germline ends. The CDR3 has 14 amino acids.

The chain joins TRBV1 to TRBJ2-7; the table assigns TRBD2, which was not confirmed against the DNA. TRBV1 is a recognized pseudogene. The CDR3 consists of 14 residues. The CDR3 DNA reads as TGCACCAGCAGCCCTCGGGGGGGGTTTTACGAGCAGTACTTC. It is translated as CTSSPRGGFYEQYF.

The rearrangement joins TRBV2 to TRBJ1-5; tentatively, D is TRBD1 (5 bases). V was cut by 7 bases and J by 3 bases, with 16 bases left in between. Germline V lookup: CDR1 SNHLY, CDR2 FYNNEI. The CDR3 covers 15 residues. The CDR3 DNA is TGTGCCAGCACCGAAAGCAGGGTGGCCAATCAGCCCCAGCATTTT. This translates into CASTESRVANQPQHF.